The subject of this entry is one TCR beta chain. Method: immunoSEQ multiplex PCR; TCRdb's copy keeps in-frame clones and lacks some. This table holds roughly 220,000 clones, 88% found once. The data derive from a study of blood T cell repertoires in COVID-19. The study drew participants aged about 18 to 95 years from around 24 US areas. The sequence derives from a woman aged 50 to 65 with acute COVID-19. The sample was PBMCs or T cells enriched from blood (not recorded which).

The CDR3 here is CASSRTGEHEQFF. Here the CDR3 DNA reads TGCGCCAGCAGTCGAACGGGGGAGCATGAGCAGTTCTTC. The chain couples TRBV10-1 to TRBJ2-1, with D possibly matching TRBD2 (6 bases). V lost 5 bases and J 8 bases, leaving 13 bases between the germline ends. Germline CDR1 WNHNN, CDR2 SYGVQD (reference sequence). The CDR3 loop spans 13 amino acids.